Listed below are T cell receptor beta chains from one sample, sequenced in a study of long-term antiretroviral therapy in people with HIV. Clones were read by immunoSEQ multiplex PCR, and TCRdb kept only the in-frame ones, dropping some. The sample lists some 19,000 clones; around three quarters were seen once. The sequencing used unsorted PBMCs, collected 2.2 years after starting antiretroviral therapy. The receptors were sampled from a man over 45 with HIV. Both conserved end residues are part of each CDR3. D genes are given only for firm matches. The size entry is marked missing in some rows and otherwise reads once, few, many or a size class.

clone size	V gene	D gene	J gene	CDR3 protein	CDR3 DNA
NA	TRBV5-4	TRBD1	TRBJ1-5	CASSLDREKGQPQHF	TGTGCCAGCAGCCTCGACAGGGAAAAAGGTCAGCCCCAGCATTTT
NA	TRBV6-1	TRBD1	TRBJ1-5	CASSESGTGPGLPQHF	TGTGCCAGCAGTGAAAGCGGGACAGGCCCTGGTCTGCCCCAGCATTTT
NA	TRBV19	NA	TRBJ2-5	CASSIPNRVQETQYF	TGTGCCAGTAGTATTCCTAACAGGGTCCAAGAGACCCAGTACTTC
NA	TRBV28	NA	TRBJ2-5	CASSPQGGQETQYF	TGTGCCAGCAGTCCACAGGGAGGGCAAGAGACCCAGTACTTC
few	TRBV7-9	NA	TRBJ1-6	CASSLPTENYNSPLHF	TGTGCCAGCAGCCTTCCGACAGAGAACTATAATTCACCCCTCCACTTT
NA	TRBV27	NA	TRBJ1-1	CASSRTGWGDTEAFF	TGTGCCAGCAGTCGAACGGGGTGGGGGGACACTGAAGCTTTCTTT
NA	TRBV7-9	NA	TRBJ2-2	CASSRRDSNTGELFF	TGTGCCAGCAGCCGCCGGGACTCTAACACCGGGGAGCTGTTTTTT
NA	TRBV2	NA	TRBJ1-3	CASRVGRQGGNTIYF	TGTGCCAGCAGAGTGGGGCGGCAGGGAGGAAACACCATATATTTT
NA	TRBV7-2	NA	TRBJ1-5	CASSLGGLRGQPQHF	TGTGCCAGCAGCTTAGGGGGGTTAAGGGGTCAGCCCCAGCATTTT
few	TRBV29-1	TRBD2	TRBJ2-7	CSVGDSGRAAAEQYF	TGCAGCGTTGGTGATAGCGGGAGGGCCGCGGCAGAGCAGTACTTC
few	TRBV4-1	NA	TRBJ2-2	CASSQEFGELFF	TGCGCCAGCAGCCAAGAATTCGGGGAGCTGTTTTTT
NA	TRBV11-2	NA	TRBJ1-4	CASRRDRGYNEKLFF	TGTGCCAGCAGGCGAGACAGAGGGTATAATGAAAAACTGTTTTTT
NA	TRBV7-9	NA	TRBJ1-2	CASSRVGYGYTF	TGTGCCAGCAGCCGGGTGGGCTATGGCTACACCTTC
NA	TRBV11-2	NA	TRBJ1-1	CASSLWLEAFF	TGTGCCAGCAGCTTATGGCTGGAAGCTTTCTTT
NA	TRBV29-1	TRBD2	TRBJ2-7	CSVSSGSRVYEQYF	TGCAGCGTCTCTAGCGGGAGCCGGGTATACGAGCAGTACTTC
NA	TRBV28	TRBD1	TRBJ2-5	CASSSGTGSGFETQYF	TGTGCCAGCAGTTCTGGGACAGGGTCCGGTTTCGAGACCCAGTACTTC
NA	TRBV7-9	NA	TRBJ2-7	CASSLQTSSYEQYF	TGTGCCAGCAGCTTACAAACTAGCTCCTACGAGCAGTACTTC
NA	TRBV7-2	TRBD2	TRBJ2-7	CASSPGTSGPSYEQYF	TGTGCCAGCAGCCCCGGGACTAGCGGGCCCTCCTACGAGCAGTACTTC
NA	TRBV28	NA	TRBJ2-5	CASRRGGQLETQYF	TGTGCCAGCAGAAGAGGAGGACAGTTAGAGACCCAGTACTTC
NA	TRBV5-3	NA	TRBJ2-5	CARSLAPITPRGETQYF	TGTGCCAGAAGCTTGGCCCCTATCACGCCGAGAGGGGAGACCCAGTACTTC
NA	TRBV28	NA	TRBJ2-1	CASSLGRGNEQFF	TGTGCCAGCAGTTTGGGACGGGGCAATGAGCAGTTCTTC
NA	TRBV7-2	TRBD2	TRBJ2-1	CASSLSRTSGQNEQFF	TGTGCCAGCAGCCTCAGCCGGACTAGCGGGCAAAATGAGCAGTTCTTC
NA	TRBV9	TRBD1	TRBJ1-2	CASSVGTAYYGYTF	TGTGCCAGCAGCGTCGGGACAGCTTACTATGGCTACACCTTC
NA	TRBV5-1	NA	TRBJ1-6	CASRLSSGNSPLHF	TGCGCCAGTAGATTATCTTCGGGCAATTCACCCCTCCACTTT
NA	TRBV6-5	NA	TRBJ1-3	CASSQLLSGNTIYF	TGTGCCAGCAGCCAGCTACTCTCTGGAAACACCATATATTTT
NA	TRBV2	TRBD2	TRBJ2-1	CASGRAGATAYNEQFF	TGTGCCAGCGGTCGAGCGGGGGCCACGGCCTACAATGAGCAGTTCTTC
NA	TRBV28	NA	TRBJ1-4	CASRFYREKLFF	TGTGCCAGCAGATTCTACAGGGAAAAACTGTTTTTT
NA	TRBV19	NA	TRBJ2-1	CASSLYNEQFF	TGTGCCAGTAGTCTGTACAATGAGCAGTTCTTC
NA	TRBV2	NA	TRBJ1-2	CASTLQGIEGYTF	TGTGCCAGCACTTTACAGGGAATCGAGGGCTACACCTTC
NA	TRBV29-1	TRBD1	TRBJ1-2	CSVAHHGTGEGRGYTF	TGCAGCGTGGCCCATCACGGGACAGGGGAAGGGCGAGGCTACACCTTC
NA	TRBV4-2	NA	TRBJ1-6	CASSQDTQFVSPLHF	TGTGCCAGCAGCCAAGATACACAGTTCGTTTCACCCCTCCACTTT
NA	TRBV5-1	NA	TRBJ2-7	CASSLERMAYEQYF	TGCGCCAGCAGCTTGGAGAGGATGGCCTACGAGCAGTACTTC
NA	TRBV7-9	NA	TRBJ1-1	CASSLLQGNTEAFF	TGTGCCAGCAGCTTACTCCAGGGGAACACTGAAGCTTTCTTT
once	TRBV9	TRBD2	TRBJ2-1	CASSAGLAGDEQFF	TGTGCCAGCAGCGCTGGACTAGCGGGAGACGAGCAGTTCTTC
NA	TRBV18	TRBD1	TRBJ1-5	CASSAHQGADQPQHF	TGTGCCAGCTCGGCTCATCAGGGGGCAGATCAGCCCCAGCATTTT
once	TRBV5-5	NA	TRBJ1-1	CASSTGPGWNTEAFF	TGTGCCAGCAGCACCGGCCCCGGCTGGAACACTGAAGCTTTCTTT
once	TRBV18	NA	TRBJ2-5	CASSRIWTLQETQYF	TGTGCCAGCTCACGGATTTGGACTCTCCAAGAGACCCAGTACTTC
NA	TRBV9	NA	TRBJ2-5	CASSPGDYPSLSIETQYF	TGTGCCAGCAGCCCAGGGGACTATCCGTCCTTAAGCATAGAGACCCAGTACTTC
NA	TRBV6-5	TRBD1	TRBJ1-1	CASSKTGGVSEAFF	TGTGCCAGCAGCAAAACAGGGGGAGTTTCTGAAGCTTTCTTT
NA	TRBV9	TRBD2	TRBJ2-3	CASSVNPGLAGEYTDTQYF	TGTGCCAGCAGCGTAAACCCGGGACTAGCGGGAGAATACACAGATACGCAGTATTTT
NA	TRBV7-6	NA	TRBJ1-4	CASTVETATNEKLFF	TGTGCCAGCACCGTAGAGACAGCAACTAATGAAAAACTGTTTTTT
NA	TRBV30	TRBD1	TRBJ1-5	CAWSSPYHRGQGRSNQPQHF	TGTGCCTGGAGTTCCCCTTATCACAGGGGGCAAGGACGGAGCAATCAGCCCCAGCATTTT